This T cell receptor (beta chain) was captured by sequencing in a study of T-cell reconstitution after alpha-beta-depleted transplantation in children. Study-wide results and caveats: For some patients, TCRbeta diversity was high at day 60 because of recipient T cells and thymic progenitors that survived. Newly produced T cells mostly provided counts and TCRbeta diversity after one year, as hyperexpanded clones declined. Expanded clones from the graft, numbering several hundred, reportedly supplied alpha-beta T cells about two months after transplant.

A TCRbeta library incorporating unique molecular identifiers was prepared. MiXCR, run by TCRdb on the PCR reads, gives a single entry per CDR3 protein. This sample carries fewer than 1 million distinct CDR3 sequences, less than 20% of them seen once, and the ten largest clones take roughly 4.8%. As concerns this clonotype: No antigen is known for it.

The sequence derives from a male patient under 18 who had a stem cell transplant for acute lymphoblastic leukemia, so the T cells may come from the graft donor. The sequencing here drew on PBMCs, mostly from graft donor cells, taken 360 days after TCRalphabeta/CD19-depleted stem cell transplant.

The CDR3 sequence: CASSLGERAQYF. The DNA of the CDR3 is TGTGCCAGCAGCTTAGGGGAGAGGGCGCAGTATTTT. This chain uses TRBV7-3 with TRBJ2-3, with a possible D match to TRBD2 (5 bases). Trimming took off 2 bases at V and 10 bases at J, with 10 bases between the two ends. CDR3 size: 12 residues. Germline V lookup: CDR1 SGHTA, CDR2 FQGTGA.